The clone carrying this T cell receptor beta chain was found a few times. Its matching antigen is unknown. Several immunoSEQ plates held equal portions of the genomic DNA taken from each subset. Libraries were prepared by immunoSEQ multiplex PCR; TCRdb keeps only in-frame clonotypes and omits some of them. The top ten clones hold about a third of a sample with more than 550,000 clones, 80% to 95% of them seen once. The sample belongs to a study of shared clonotypes between healthy human individuals. Study-level findings and limits: Investigators expected sequencing depth to affect clonotype sharing among donors. Naive CD4 clonotypes overlapped across a few donors at approximately 5.5%. Larger estimated richness was generally recorded for naive subsets relative to memory subsets.

Germline assignment: CDR1 SGDLS and CDR2 YYNGEE. The CDR3 totals 14 residues. Trimming removed 3 bases from V and 1 base from J; junction bases left unmatched: 4. The sequencing input was memory CD8+ T cells from PBMCs. The subset here: CD45RO+ cells pooled with CCR7-negative TemRA cells. This clonotype originated in a man younger than 35 in good health. Some clones in this sample may be carry-over from other donors' samples. The V gene is TRBV9, the J gene TRBJ2-7, with 7 bases that match TRBD1. For the CDR3, the DNA is TGTGCCAGCAGCGACAGGGGAGATTCCTACGAGCAGTACTTC. Translated, it gives CASSDRGDSYEQYF.